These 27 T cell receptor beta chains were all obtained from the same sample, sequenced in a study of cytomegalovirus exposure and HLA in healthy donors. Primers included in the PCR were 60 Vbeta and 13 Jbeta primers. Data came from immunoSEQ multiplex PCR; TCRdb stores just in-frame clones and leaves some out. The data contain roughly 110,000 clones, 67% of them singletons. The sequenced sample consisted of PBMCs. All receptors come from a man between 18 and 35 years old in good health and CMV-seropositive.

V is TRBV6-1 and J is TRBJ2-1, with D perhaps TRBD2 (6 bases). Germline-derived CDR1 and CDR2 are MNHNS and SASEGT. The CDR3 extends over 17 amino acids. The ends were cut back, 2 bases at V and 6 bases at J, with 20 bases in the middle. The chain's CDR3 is CASSESRTSNAPNEQFF. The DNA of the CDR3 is TGTGCCAGCAGTGAAAGTAGAACTAGCAATGCTCCCAATGAGCAGTTCTTC.

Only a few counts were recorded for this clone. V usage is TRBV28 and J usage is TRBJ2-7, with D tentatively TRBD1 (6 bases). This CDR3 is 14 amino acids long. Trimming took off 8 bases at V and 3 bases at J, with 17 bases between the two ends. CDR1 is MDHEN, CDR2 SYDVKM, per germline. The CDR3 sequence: CASSGFQGFYEQYF. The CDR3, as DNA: TGTGCCAGCTCAGGGTTCCAGGGGTTCTACGAGCAGTACTTC. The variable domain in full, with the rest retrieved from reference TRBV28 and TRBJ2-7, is DVKVTQSSRYLVKRTGEKVFLECVQDMDHENMFWYRQDPGLGLRLIYFSYDVKMKEKGDIPEGYSVSREKKERFSLILESASTNQTSMYLCASSGFQGFYEQYFGPGTRLTVT.

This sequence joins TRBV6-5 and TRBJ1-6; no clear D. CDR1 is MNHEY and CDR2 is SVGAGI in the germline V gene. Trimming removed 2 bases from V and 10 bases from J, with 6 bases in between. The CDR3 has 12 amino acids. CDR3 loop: CASSYPGSPLHF. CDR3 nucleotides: TGTGCCAGCAGTTACCCAGGATCACCCCTCCACTTT.

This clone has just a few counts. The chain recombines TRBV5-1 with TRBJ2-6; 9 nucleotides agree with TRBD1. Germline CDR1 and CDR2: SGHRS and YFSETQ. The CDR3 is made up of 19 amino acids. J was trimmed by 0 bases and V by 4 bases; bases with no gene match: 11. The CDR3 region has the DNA TGCGCCAGCAGCCCGTCGCCGGGACAGGGCCTCTCTGGGGCCAACGTCCTGACTTTC. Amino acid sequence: CASSPSPGQGLSGANVLTF.

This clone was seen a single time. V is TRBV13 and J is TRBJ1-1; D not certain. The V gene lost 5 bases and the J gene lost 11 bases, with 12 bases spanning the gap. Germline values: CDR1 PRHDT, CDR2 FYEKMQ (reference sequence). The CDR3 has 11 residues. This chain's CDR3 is CASSPASRAFF. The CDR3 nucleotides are TGTGCCAGCAGCCCGGCCTCCAGGGCTTTCTTT.

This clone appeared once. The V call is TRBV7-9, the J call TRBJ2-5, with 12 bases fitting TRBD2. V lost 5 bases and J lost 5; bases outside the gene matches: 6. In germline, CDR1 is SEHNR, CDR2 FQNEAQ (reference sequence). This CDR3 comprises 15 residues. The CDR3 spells CASSLWTSGAETQYF. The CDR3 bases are TGTGCCAGCAGCCTATGGACTAGCGGGGCGGAGACCCAGTACTTC.

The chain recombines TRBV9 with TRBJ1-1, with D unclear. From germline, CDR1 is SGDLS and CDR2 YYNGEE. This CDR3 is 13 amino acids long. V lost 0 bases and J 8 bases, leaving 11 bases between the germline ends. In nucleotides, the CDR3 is TGTGCCAGCAGCGTAGTTCCGGGAACCGAAGCTTTCTTT. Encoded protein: CASSVVPGTEAFF.

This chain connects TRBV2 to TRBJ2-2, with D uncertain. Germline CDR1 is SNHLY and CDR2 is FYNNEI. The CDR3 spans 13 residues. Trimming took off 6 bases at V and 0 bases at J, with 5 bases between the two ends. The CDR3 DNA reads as TGTGCCAGCAGAAGCCCGAACACCGGGGAGCTGTTTTTT. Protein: CASRSPNTGELFF.

CDR3 DNA sequence: TGTGCCAGCAGCCCCAAGCCCAGCGGGGGCACAGATACGCAGTATTTT. The encoded protein is CASSPKPSGGTDTQYF. The chain couples TRBV9 to TRBJ2-3; 7 nucleotides match TRBD2. The V gene end was trimmed by 4 bases and the J gene end by 1 base; junction bases not matched to a gene: 9. This CDR3 contains 16 residues. Per the germline V gene, CDR1 is SGDLS and CDR2 is YYNGEE. The full variable domain, completed using reference TRBV9 and TRBJ2-3, is DSGVTQTPKHLITATGQRVTLRCSPRSGDLSVYWYQQSLDQGLQFLIQYYNGEERAKGNILERFSAQQFPDLHSELNLSSLELGDSALYFCASSPKPSGGTDTQYFGPGTRLTVL.

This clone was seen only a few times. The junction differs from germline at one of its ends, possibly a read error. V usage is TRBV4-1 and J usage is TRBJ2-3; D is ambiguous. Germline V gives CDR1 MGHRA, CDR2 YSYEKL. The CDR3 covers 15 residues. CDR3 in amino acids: CASSQGLEVTDTQYF. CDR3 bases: TGTGCCAGCAGCCAAGGCCTAGAGGTAACAGATACGCAGTATTTT.

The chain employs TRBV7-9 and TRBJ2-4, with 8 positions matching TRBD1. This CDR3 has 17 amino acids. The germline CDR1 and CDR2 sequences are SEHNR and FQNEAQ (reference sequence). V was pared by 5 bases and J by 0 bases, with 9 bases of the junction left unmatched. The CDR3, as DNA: TGTGCCAGCAGCCCAGGACAGGGCGATCCAGCCAAAAACATTCAGTACTTC. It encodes CASSPGQGDPAKNIQYF.

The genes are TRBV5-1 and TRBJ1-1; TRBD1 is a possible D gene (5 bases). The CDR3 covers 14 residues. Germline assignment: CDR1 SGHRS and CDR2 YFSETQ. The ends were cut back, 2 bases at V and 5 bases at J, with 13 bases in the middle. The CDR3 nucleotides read TGCGCCAGCAGCTTCAGGGCCCGGGGGACTGAAGCTTTCTTT. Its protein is CASSFRARGTEAFF.

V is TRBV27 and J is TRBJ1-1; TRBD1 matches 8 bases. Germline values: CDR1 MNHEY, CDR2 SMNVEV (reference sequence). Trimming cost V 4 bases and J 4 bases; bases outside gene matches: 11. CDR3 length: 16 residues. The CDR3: CASSYGTGWGSTEAFF. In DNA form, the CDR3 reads TGTGCCAGCAGTTATGGGACAGGTTGGGGGAGCACTGAAGCTTTCTTT.

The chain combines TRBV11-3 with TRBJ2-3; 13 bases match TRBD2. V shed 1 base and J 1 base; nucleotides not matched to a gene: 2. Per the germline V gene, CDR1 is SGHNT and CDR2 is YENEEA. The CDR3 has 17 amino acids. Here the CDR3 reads CASSLAGLAGGTDTQYF. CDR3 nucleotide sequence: TGTGCCAGCAGCTTAGCCGGACTAGCGGGGGGCACAGATACGCAGTATTTT.

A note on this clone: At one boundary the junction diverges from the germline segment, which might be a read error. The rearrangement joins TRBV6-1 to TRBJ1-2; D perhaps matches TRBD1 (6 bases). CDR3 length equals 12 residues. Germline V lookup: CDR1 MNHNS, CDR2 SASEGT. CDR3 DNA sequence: TGTGCCAGCAGCGGACAGTCCTATGGCTACCCCTTC. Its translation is CASSGQSYGYPF.

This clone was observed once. Here the CDR3 reads CASSGAGGWNEQFF. In DNA, the CDR3 is TGTGCCAGCAGTGGGGCAGGGGGCTGGAATGAGCAGTTCTTC. The chain has TRBV6-5 and TRBJ2-1, with 8 bases that match TRBD1. V trimming: 5 bases; J trimming: 7 bases; junction bases outside the gene matches: 7. Germline V gene data show CDR1 as MNHEY and CDR2 as SVGAGI. The CDR3 totals 14 residues.

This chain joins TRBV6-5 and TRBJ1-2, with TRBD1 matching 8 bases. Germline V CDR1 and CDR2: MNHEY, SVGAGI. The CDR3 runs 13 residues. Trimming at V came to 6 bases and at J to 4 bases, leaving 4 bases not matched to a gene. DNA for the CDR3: TGTGCCAGCAGCGACAGGGGCGGCTATGGCTACACCTTC. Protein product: CASSDRGGYGYTF.

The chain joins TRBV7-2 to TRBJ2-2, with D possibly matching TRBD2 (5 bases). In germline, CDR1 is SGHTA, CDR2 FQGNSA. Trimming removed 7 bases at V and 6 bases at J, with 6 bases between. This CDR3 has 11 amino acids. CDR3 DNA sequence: TGTGCCAGCAAGAGGGCCGGGGAGCTGTTTTTT. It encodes CASKRAGELFF.

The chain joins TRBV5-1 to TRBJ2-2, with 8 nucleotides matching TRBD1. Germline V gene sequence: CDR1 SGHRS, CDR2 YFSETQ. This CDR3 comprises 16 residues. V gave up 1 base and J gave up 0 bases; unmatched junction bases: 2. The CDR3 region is CASSLPRGPNTGELFF. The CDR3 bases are TGCGCCAGCAGCTTGCCCAGGGGGCCGAACACCGGGGAGCTGTTTTTT.

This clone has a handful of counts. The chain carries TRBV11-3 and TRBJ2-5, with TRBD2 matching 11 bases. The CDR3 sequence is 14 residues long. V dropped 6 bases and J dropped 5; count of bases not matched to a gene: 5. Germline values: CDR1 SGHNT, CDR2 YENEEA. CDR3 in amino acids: CASRVAGGPETQYF. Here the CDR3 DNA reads TGTGCCAGCAGGGTAGCGGGGGGGCCGGAGACCCAGTACTTC.

This chain's CDR3 is CASSFELGGDTQYF. The CDR3 region has the DNA TGTGCCAGCAGTTTCGAACTCGGTGGAGATACGCAGTATTTT. V and J are TRBV28 and TRBJ2-3; D unresolved. Germline assignment: CDR1 MDHEN and CDR2 SYDVKM. The CDR3 is 14 amino acids. V lost 3 bases to trimming and J lost 5 bases, with 12 bases between them.

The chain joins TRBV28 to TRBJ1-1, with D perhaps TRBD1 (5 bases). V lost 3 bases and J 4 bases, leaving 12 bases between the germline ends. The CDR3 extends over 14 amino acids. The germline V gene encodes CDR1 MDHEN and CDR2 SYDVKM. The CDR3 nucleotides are TGTGCCAGCAGTTTGAGCCAGGGAGGCACTGAAGCTTTCTTT. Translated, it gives CASSLSQGGTEAFF. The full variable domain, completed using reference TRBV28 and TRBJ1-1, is DVKVTQSSRYLVKRTGEKVFLECVQDMDHENMFWYRQDPGLGLRLIYFSYDVKMKEKGDIPEGYSVSREKKERFSLILESASTNQTSMYLCASSLSQGGTEAFFGQGTRLTVV.

The chain's CDR3 is CSVERDQSTEAFF. The CDR3 nucleotides are TGCAGCGTTGAGAGGGATCAGTCCACTGAAGCTTTCTTT. The chain couples TRBV29-1 to TRBJ1-1; D not resolved. V lost 3 bases to trimming and J lost 4 bases, with 12 bases between them. The CDR3 loop spans 13 amino acids. Germline-derived CDR1 and CDR2 are SQVTM and ANQGSEA. Supplemented by reference TRBV29-1 and TRBJ1-1, the full variable domain reads SAVISQKPSRDICQRGTSLTIQCQVDSQVTMMFWYRQQPGQSLTLIATANQGSEATYESGFVIDKFPISRPNLTFSTLTVSNMSPEDSSIYLCSVERDQSTEAFFGQGTRLTVV.

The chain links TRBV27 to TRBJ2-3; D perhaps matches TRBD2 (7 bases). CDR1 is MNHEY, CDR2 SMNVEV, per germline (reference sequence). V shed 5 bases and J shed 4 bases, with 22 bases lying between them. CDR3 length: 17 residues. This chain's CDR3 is CASSLLWGGKWPDTQYF. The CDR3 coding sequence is TGTGCCAGCAGTCTTCTTTGGGGGGGCAAGTGGCCAGATACGCAGTATTTT.

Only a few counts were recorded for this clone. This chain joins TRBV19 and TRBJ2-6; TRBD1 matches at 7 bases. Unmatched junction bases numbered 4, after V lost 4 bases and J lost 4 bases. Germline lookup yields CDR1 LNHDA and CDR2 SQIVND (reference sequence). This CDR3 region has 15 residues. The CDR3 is CASSTTGPGANVLTF. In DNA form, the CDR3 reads TGTGCCAGTAGTACGACAGGGCCAGGGGCCAACGTCCTGACTTTC.

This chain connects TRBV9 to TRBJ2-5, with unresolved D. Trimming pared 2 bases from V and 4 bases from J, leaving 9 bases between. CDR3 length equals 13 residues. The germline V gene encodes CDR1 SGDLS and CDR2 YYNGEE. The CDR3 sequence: CASSVSSSETQYF. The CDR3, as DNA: TGTGCCAGCAGCGTCTCTTCGTCAGAGACCCAGTACTTC.

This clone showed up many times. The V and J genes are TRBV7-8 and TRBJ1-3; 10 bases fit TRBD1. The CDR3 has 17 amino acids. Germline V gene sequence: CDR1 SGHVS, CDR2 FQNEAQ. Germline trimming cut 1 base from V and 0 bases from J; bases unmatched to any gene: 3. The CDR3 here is CASSLGGQGISGNTIYF. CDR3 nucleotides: TGTGCCAGCAGCTTAGGGGGACAGGGGATCTCTGGAAACACCATATATTTT. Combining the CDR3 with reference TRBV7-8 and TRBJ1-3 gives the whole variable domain GAGVSQSPRYKVAKRGQDVALRCDPISGHVSLFWYQQALGQGPEFLTYFQNEAQLDKSGLPSDRFFAERPEGSVSTLKIQRTQQEDSAVYLCASSLGGQGISGNTIYFGEGSWLTVV.